The next 27 T cell receptor beta chains were all read from a single sample in a study of T cell repertoires in cytomegalovirus infection. TCRdb analysed the reads with MiXCR anew, one entry per CDR3 protein. The table shows about 740,000 distinct CDR3 sequences, with about a third occurring only once. The sequenced sample consisted of PBMCs. The source is a human donor in good health (CMV status not recorded). Some clones in this sample may be carry-over from other donors' samples.

The gene calls are TRBV20-1 and TRBJ2-1; 10 nucleotides align to TRBD1. CDR1 DFQATT and CDR2 SNEGSKA come from the germline V gene (reference sequence). The V and J ends lost 1 base and 7 bases, in that order; junction bases with no gene match: 4. The CDR3 is made up of 14 amino acids. CDR3 nucleotides: TGCAGTGCTAGAGGGACAGGGGGGCAGAATGAGCAGTTCTTC. Protein product: CSARGTGGQNEQFF.

This clonotype was picked up one time. The gene calls are TRBV12-3 or TRBV12-4 and TRBJ1-1, with 8 bases matching TRBD1. There are 16 residues in the CDR3. Unmatched junction bases numbered 10, after V lost 7 bases and J lost 0 bases. The DNA for the CDR3 is TGTGCCAGCAATCCAAGCAGGGGGCGGATGAACACTGAAGCTTTCTTT. It yields the protein CASNPSRGRMNTEAFF.

A few counts support this clonotype. The CDR3 here is CASSLGGGAGAYNEQFF. CDR3 in DNA: TGTGCCAGCAGCTTAGGCGGAGGAGCGGGGGCCTACAATGAGCAGTTCTTC. The V and J genes are TRBV7-2 and TRBJ2-1; TRBD2 matches 8 bases. CDR1 SGHTA and CDR2 FQGNSA come from the germline V gene. The CDR3 spans 17 residues. Trimming at V came to 1 base and at J to 2 bases, leaving 7 bases not matched to a gene.

This clonotype was found a few times. CDR3 region: CASSLGGRFTVGGYTF. CDR3 DNA: TGTGCCAGCAGTTTAGGGGGACGCTTTACCGTGGGGGGCTACACCTTC. This chain connects TRBV28 to TRBJ1-2; perhaps TRBD1 as D (5 bases). The CDR3 totals 16 residues. Deletions cut 2 bases from V and 8 bases from J, with 21 bases between. CDR1 is MDHEN, CDR2 SYDVKM, per germline.

The table lists this clonotype with a few counts. V gene TRBV20-1 combines with J gene TRBJ2-3, with 10 bases fitting TRBD2. Per the germline V gene, CDR1 is DFQATT and CDR2 is SNEGSKA (reference sequence). The CDR3 consists of 15 residues. V dropped 3 bases and J dropped 7; count of bases not matched to a gene: 10. The CDR3 loop is CSASGSGGASHTQYF. For the CDR3, the DNA is TGCAGTGCTAGTGGAAGCGGGGGGGCTTCCCATACGCAGTATTTT.

This clonotype has only a few counts. This rearrangement joins TRBV12-3 or TRBV12-4 to TRBJ1-1; the D gene is possibly TRBD1 (6 bases). The CDR3 spans 13 residues. The V end was cut by 6 bases, the J end by 4 bases, with 12 bases between. The CDR3 here is CASRSQQGTEAFF. The CDR3 nucleotides read TGTGCCAGCAGATCCCAACAGGGCACTGAAGCTTTCTTT.

This clonotype was detected a few times. The V and J genes are TRBV10-3 and TRBJ1-2, with 9 bases that match TRBD1. Unmatched junction bases numbered 5, after V lost 6 bases and J lost 6 bases. CDR1 and CDR2 (germline): ENHRY, SYGVKD. This CDR3 is 13 amino acids long. The DNA for the CDR3 is TGTGCCATCAGACAGGGGGCCGGGAATGGCTACACCTTC. It codes for CAIRQGAGNGYTF.

This clonotype was counted between two and nine times. The chain links TRBV6-2 or TRBV6-3 to TRBJ2-1; D not certain. This CDR3 comprises 15 residues. Trimming pared 3 bases from V and 2 bases from J, leaving 11 bases between. Looked up from germline, CDR1 is MNHEY and CDR2 is SVGEGT. CDR3 sequence (DNA): TGTGCCAGCAGTTATGGACCCCTGGCCTACAATGAGCAGTTCTTC. The encoded protein is CASSYGPLAYNEQFF.

This chain uses TRBV28 with TRBJ2-7; TRBD1 matches 7 bases. This CDR3 spans 12 amino acids. Germline trimming cut 6 bases from V and 3 bases from J; bases unmatched to any gene: 2. Germline CDR1 MDHEN, CDR2 SYDVKM. Here the CDR3 DNA reads TGTGCCAGCAGGGGACAGATCTACGAGCAGTACTTC. Translation gives CASRGQIYEQYF.

This chain connects TRBV5-4 to TRBJ2-2; 14 nucleotides match TRBD2. V dropped 4 bases and J dropped 6; count of bases not matched to a gene: 5. Germline-derived CDR1 and CDR2 are SGHNT and YYREEE (reference sequence). The CDR3 consists of 16 residues. The CDR3 spells CASSRTSGGFAGELFF. CDR3 in DNA: TGTGCCAGCAGCCGGACTAGCGGGGGGTTCGCCGGGGAGCTGTTTTTT.

This clonotype was seen more than once but under ten times. V usage is TRBV28 and J usage is TRBJ1-5; 11 positions agree with TRBD1. With 6 bases clipped from V and 6 bases from J, the junction kept 7 bases outside the gene matches. Germline CDR1 MDHEN, CDR2 SYDVKM. The CDR3 runs 15 residues. The CDR3, as DNA: TGTGCCAGCAGCCTAAGGACAGGGGGCATTCAGCCCCAGCATTTT. Translated, it gives CASSLRTGGIQPQHF. The whole variable domain, remainder taken from reference TRBV28 and TRBJ1-5, is DVKVTQSSRYLVKRTGEKVFLECVQDMDHENMFWYRQDPGLGLRLIYFSYDVKMKEKGDIPEGYSVSREKKERFSLILESASTNQTSMYLCASSLRTGGIQPQHFGDGTRLSIL.

CDR3 loop: CASSLGADRGNTEAFF. The CDR3 coding sequence is TGTGCCAGCAGCTTGGGGGCGGACAGGGGGAACACTGAAGCTTTCTTT. The J gene is TRBJ1-1, the V gene TRBV5-4; 9 bases map to TRBD1. Germline lookup yields CDR1 SGHNT and CDR2 YYREEE (reference sequence). The ends lost 0 bases at V and 1 base at J; junction bases unmatched: 4. The CDR3 loop spans 16 amino acids.

The chain joins TRBV28 to TRBJ2-6; 7 nucleotides align to TRBD1. The CDR3 loop spans 15 amino acids. V dropped 5 bases and J dropped 13; count of bases not matched to a gene: 14. Germline CDR1 reads MDHEN; CDR2 reads SYDVKM. CDR3 nucleotides: TGTGCCAGCAGTGTTACCGGGACAGCCGTTTATGTCCTGACTTTC. Its protein product is CASSVTGTAVYVLTF.

The gene calls are TRBV28 and TRBJ1-2, with D perhaps TRBD1 (5 bases). V was shortened by 7 bases and J by 8 bases, with 20 bases between the two germline ends. Germline CDR1 MDHEN, CDR2 SYDVKM. The CDR3 totals 14 residues. The CDR3 loop reads CASTRGAVGYGYTF. The CDR3 region has the DNA TGTGCCAGCACTCGGGGCGCAGTTGGCTACGGCTACACCTTC.

This clonotype was recorded many times. The chain is built from TRBV28 and TRBJ2-1, with D possibly called TRBD1 or TRBD2 (5 bases each). With 6 bases removed from V and 0 bases from J, the gap between germline ends came to 18 bases. The CDR3 length is 17 residues. The germline gives CDR1 MDHEN, CDR2 SYDVKM. The CDR3 nucleotides are TGTGCCAGCAGCCTACTCAGAGGGGAGCACTCCTACAATGAGCAGTTCTTC. Protein: CASSLLRGEHSYNEQFF.

V is TRBV7-2 and J is TRBJ1-4, with no clear D. Trimming cost V 4 bases and J 3 bases, with 21 bases left between them. This CDR3 spans 18 amino acids. Germline V CDR1 and CDR2: SGHTA, FQGNSA. The CDR3 sequence: CASSSWGVVGLSNEKLFF. The DNA for the CDR3 is TGTGCCAGCAGCTCGTGGGGAGTGGTCGGGTTGTCTAATGAAAAACTGTTTTTT. The full variable domain, its missing parts supplied by reference TRBV7-2 and TRBJ1-4, is GAGVSQSPSNKVTEKGKDVELRCDPISGHTALYWYRQSLGQGLEFLIYFQGNSAPDKSGLPSDRFSAERTGGSVSTLTIQRTQQEDSAVYLCASSSWGVVGLSNEKLFFGSGTQLSVL.

This clonotype was picked up a small number of times. The CDR3, as DNA: TGTGCCAGCAGTTGCCTCGGGGAAGAGAACACCGGGGAGCTGTTTTTT. This encodes CASSCLGEENTGELFF. This sequence joins TRBV12-3 or TRBV12-4 and TRBJ2-2; a possible D gene is TRBD2 (5 bases). This CDR3 has 16 amino acids. V was cut by 4 bases and J by 1 base, with 13 bases left in between.

The chain carries TRBV7-9 and TRBJ2-7; 9 bases are a match to TRBD1. J was trimmed by 0 bases and V by 4 bases; bases with no gene match: 7. From germline, CDR1 is SEHNR and CDR2 FQNEAQ (reference sequence). The CDR3 is 16 amino acids. The CDR3 nucleotides are TGTGCCAGCAGCTCCAACAGGGGGCTGAGCTCCTACGAGCAGTACTTC. Translating gives CASSSNRGLSSYEQYF.

J is TRBJ2-2 and V is TRBV10-3; TRBD2 aligns across 10 bases. With V trimmed by 9 bases and J by 0 bases, 10 bases remained unmatched. Germline V gene data show CDR1 as ENHRY and CDR2 as SYGVKD. There are 17 residues in the CDR3. The CDR3 region is CAIWASGGESNTGELFF. The DNA for the CDR3 is TGTGCCATATGGGCTAGCGGGGGAGAATCGAACACCGGGGAGCTGTTTTTT.

As regards this clonotype: A much bigger clone sits one base away, suggesting this may be a read error. The chain recombines TRBV7-2 with TRBJ2-7; D gene ambiguous. Germline lookup yields CDR1 SGHTA and CDR2 FQGNSA. The CDR3 is 13 amino acids. V lost 6 bases and J 1 base, leaving 10 bases between the germline ends. The CDR3 coding sequence is TGTGCCAGCAGTGCGCCACCATCCTACGAGCAGTACTTC. It yields the protein CASSAPPSYEQYF.

The gene calls are TRBV28 and TRBJ2-7, with D uncertain. In germline, CDR1 is MDHEN, CDR2 SYDVKM. Trimming cost V 6 bases and J 3 bases, with 15 bases left between them. The CDR3 has 14 amino acids. CDR3 in DNA: TGTGCCAGCAGGAAGACAATAGGCGACTACGAGCAGTACTTC. This gives the protein CASRKTIGDYEQYF.

This clonotype was seen more than once but under ten times. The chain employs TRBV7-8 and TRBJ2-3, with 10 positions matching TRBD2. The V gene's germline CDR1 is SGHVS and CDR2 FQNEAQ. There are 17 residues in the CDR3. With 2 bases clipped from V and 4 bases from J, the junction kept 9 bases outside the gene matches. The CDR3 coding sequence is TGTGCCAGCAGCTTAAAGGAAGCGGGAGGGGTGTCAGATACGCAGTATTTT. This encodes CASSLKEAGGVSDTQYF. Supplemented by reference TRBV7-8 and TRBJ2-3, the full variable domain reads GAGVSQSPRYKVAKRGQDVALRCDPISGHVSLFWYQQALGQGPEFLTYFQNEAQLDKSGLPSDRFFAERPEGSVSTLKIQRTQQEDSAVYLCASSLKEAGGVSDTQYFGPGTRLTVL.

The gene calls are TRBV12-3 or TRBV12-4 and TRBJ2-1; 11 nucleotides line up with TRBD2. Unmatched junction bases numbered 3, after V lost 4 bases and J lost 10 bases. The CDR3 runs to 13 residues. This chain's CDR3 is CASSSGLAEEQFF. CDR3 DNA sequence: TGTGCCAGCAGTTCGGGACTAGCGGAAGAGCAGTTCTTC.

V is TRBV28 and J is TRBJ2-1, with a tentative D call TRBD2 (6 bases). V gave up 4 bases and J gave up 0 bases, with 13 bases separating them. The CDR3 consists of 16 residues. Germline CDR1 is MDHEN and CDR2 is SYDVKM. CDR3 in amino acids: CASSSTEGVSYNEQFF. CDR3 bases: TGTGCCAGCAGTTCCACGGAGGGCGTCTCCTACAATGAGCAGTTCTTC.

The V and J genes are TRBV11-2 and TRBJ2-1; tentatively, D is TRBD1 or TRBD2 (5 bases each). Germline V gene data show CDR1 as SGHAT and CDR2 as FQNNGV. This CDR3 spans 17 amino acids. V lost 1 base and J lost 0, with 13 bases in between. The CDR3 DNA is TGTGCCAGCAGCTTAGTACCGGGGCCAAGCTCCTACAATGAGCAGTTCTTC. This sequence encodes CASSLVPGPSSYNEQFF.

On this clonotype: This could be a read error, since a much larger clone is one nucleotide away. The chain employs TRBV7-8 and TRBJ2-3; D may be TRBD1 (6 bases). The CDR3 runs to 14 residues. V was cut by 3 bases and J by 2 bases, with 9 bases left in between. Germline values: CDR1 SGHVS, CDR2 FQNEAQ. CDR3 amino acids: CASSFTGLTDTQYF. The CDR3 nucleotides are TGTGCCAGCAGCTTTACAGGGCTCACAGATACGCAGTATTTT.

This clonotype was counted many times. The chain uses TRBV5-1 and TRBJ2-7; TRBD1 agrees at 9 bases. Trimming cost V 4 bases and J 1 base; bases outside gene matches: 9. CDR1 is SGHRS and CDR2 is YFSETQ in the germline V gene. This CDR3 region has 16 residues. This CDR3 reads CASSPIGTGTSYEQYF. The CDR3 DNA sequence: TGCGCCAGCAGCCCCATAGGGACAGGGACTTCCTACGAGCAGTACTTC. Together with reference TRBV5-1 and TRBJ2-7, the CDR3 gives the full variable domain: KAGVTQTPRYLIKTRGQQVTLSCSPISGHRSVSWYQQTPGQGLQFLFEYFSETQRNKGNFPGRFSGRQFSNSRSEMNVSTLELGDSALYLCASSPIGTGTSYEQYFGPGTRLTVT.